One and the same sample provided the 25 T cell receptor beta chains below, sequenced in a study of blood T cell repertoires in COVID-19. Measured with immunoSEQ multiplex PCR; TCRdb has only the in-frame clones, and not every one. The repertoire consists of hundreds of thousands of clones, with roughly nine tenths occurring once and the leading ten covering roughly 2.8%. Source material: PBMCs or T cells enriched from blood (not recorded which). The receptors originated from a woman aged 50 to 60 who had been exposed to COVID-19.

V is TRBV27 and J is TRBJ2-1; the match to TRBD2 covers 7 bases. The CDR3 length is 16 residues. Per germline, CDR1 MNHEY and CDR2 SMNVEV (reference sequence). V lost 5 bases, J lost 4 bases, and 11 bases stayed unmatched. The CDR3 bases are TGTGCCAGCAGTCCCCTTTCCGGGACTACTTACAATGAGCAGTTCTTC. Amino acids: CASSPLSGTTYNEQFF.

This clone has only one observation. The chain couples TRBV5-8 to TRBJ2-2, with a weak D call TRBD1 (6 bases). V lost 3 bases and J 9 bases, leaving 24 bases between the germline ends. Germline values: CDR1 SGHTS, CDR2 YDEGEE. CDR3 length equals 17 residues. The CDR3 coding sequence is TGTGCCAGCAGCTATCCCCTCAGGGGATTCGCTGGCTGGGAGCTGTTTTTT. Translating gives CASSYPLRGFAGWELFF.

The rearrangement links TRBV7-6 to TRBJ2-7, with 11 positions matching TRBD2. In germline, CDR1 is SGHVS, CDR2 FNYEAQ. The CDR3 consists of 15 residues. V trimming: 1 base; J trimming: 4 bases; junction bases outside the gene matches: 3. DNA of the CDR3: TGTGCCAGCAGCTTAGAACTAGCGGGGGTGTACGAGCAGTACTTC. It yields the protein CASSLELAGVYEQYF. Together with reference TRBV7-6 and TRBJ2-7, the CDR3 gives the full variable domain: GAGVSQSPRYKVTKRGQDVALRCDPISGHVSLYWYRQALGQGPEFLTYFNYEAQQDKSGLPNDRFSAERPEGSISTLTIQRTEQRDSAMYRCASSLELAGVYEQYFGPGTRLTVT.

V usage is TRBV9 and J usage is TRBJ2-3, with 8 bases matching TRBD2. Germline V gene lookup returns CDR1 SGDLS and CDR2 YYNGEE. The V gene end was trimmed by 1 base and the J gene end by 1 base; junction bases not matched to a gene: 11. The CDR3 totals 18 residues. CDR3 sequence reads: CASSVMAGGTKGTDTQYF. DNA for the CDR3: TGTGCCAGCAGCGTAATGGCGGGGGGCACAAAGGGCACAGATACGCAGTATTTT.

The V gene is TRBV7-2, the J gene TRBJ2-7, with 8 bases aligning to TRBD2. V trimming: 0 bases; J trimming: 2 bases; junction bases outside the gene matches: 6. This CDR3 spans 16 amino acids. Germline loops: CDR1 SGHTA, CDR2 FQGNSA. This CDR3 reads CASSLALSGGTYEQYF. Written as DNA, the CDR3 is TGTGCCAGCAGCTTAGCGCTCAGCGGGGGCACCTACGAGCAGTACTTC.

The chain links TRBV3-1 (or the pseudogene TRBV3-2) to TRBJ1-3; D gene ambiguous. The CDR3 has 16 amino acids. Germline V gene data show CDR1 as LGHDT and CDR2 as YNNKEL (reference sequence). V was shortened by 6 bases and J by 0 bases, with 15 bases between the two germline ends. The CDR3 DNA follows: TGTGCCAGCAGTGCCAGGAGCGGGGTCTCTGGAAACACCATATATTTT. As protein: CASSARSGVSGNTIYF.

The rearrangement joins TRBV7-2 to TRBJ1-2; D possibly corresponds to TRBD1 (5 bases). CDR1 and CDR2 from the germline V gene are SGHTA and FQGNSA. Trimming removed 3 bases from V and 5 bases from J, with 7 bases in between. CDR3 length: 12 residues. The chain's CDR3 is CASSFGGYGYTF. In nucleotides, the CDR3 is TGTGCCAGCAGCTTCGGGGGGTATGGCTACACCTTC.

This clone was observed a single time. This chain joins TRBV30 and TRBJ1-2, with a tentative D call TRBD1 (6 bases). The germline V and J ends were trimmed by 5 bases and 4 bases, with 20 bases remaining between them. CDR1 and CDR2 from the germline V gene are GTSNPN and SVGIG (reference sequence). CDR3 length equals 15 residues. As DNA, the CDR3 is TGTGCCTGGGGACGCGGGAGGGACAATAGCTATGGCTACACCTTC. This codes for CAWGRGRDNSYGYTF.

The gene calls are TRBV7-2 and TRBJ1-2, with TRBD1 identical over 8 bases. The CDR3 totals 15 residues. J was trimmed by 0 bases and V by 5 bases; bases with no gene match: 5. The germline V gene encodes CDR1 SGHTA and CDR2 FQGNSA. The CDR3 nucleotides are TGTGCCAGCAGCGCCGACAGGGGCTCTAACTATGGCTACACCTTC. Translating it yields CASSADRGSNYGYTF.

This clone was seen a handful of times. The V call is TRBV5-1, the J call TRBJ1-1; TRBD1 matches at 9 bases. Germline V gene lookup returns CDR1 SGHRS and CDR2 YFSETQ. The CDR3 runs 15 residues. With V trimmed by 4 bases and J by 1 base, 5 bases remained unmatched. The CDR3 coding sequence is TGCGCCAGCAGCCGGGACAGGGCGTCGAACACTGAAGCTTTCTTT. It yields the protein CASSRDRASNTEAFF.

This sequence joins TRBV3-1 (or the pseudogene TRBV3-2) and TRBJ2-3; 11 bases agree with TRBD2. The CDR3 is 16 residues long. V gave up 5 bases and J gave up 2 bases; unmatched junction bases: 6. The V gene's germline CDR1 is LGHDT and CDR2 YNNKEL (reference sequence). The CDR3 coding sequence is TGTGCCAGCAGCTCATCTAGCGGGGGGTCCACAGATACGCAGTATTTT. Its translation: CASSSSSGGSTDTQYF.

This clone occurred once. Other DNA sequences of this sample code for an identical CDR3. The chain joins TRBV19 to TRBJ2-3, with 8 nucleotides matching TRBD1. CDR3 length: 13 residues. CDR1 is LNHDA and CDR2 is SQIVND in the germline V gene (reference sequence). V shed 6 bases, J shed 1 base, and the junction held 0 bases outside the gene matches. This CDR3 reads CASRTGGTDTQYF. DNA for the CDR3: TGTGCCAGTAGGACAGGGGGCACAGATACGCAGTATTTT.

The chain couples TRBV3-1 (or the pseudogene TRBV3-2) to TRBJ2-3, with 8 bases lining up with TRBD2. J was trimmed by 2 bases and V by 5 bases; bases with no gene match: 9. This CDR3 comprises 16 residues. The germline gives CDR1 LGHDT, CDR2 YNNKEL (reference sequence). The CDR3 region is CASSAPGGLLTDTQYF. CDR3 DNA: TGTGCCAGCAGCGCCCCGGGGGGGCTACTCACAGATACGCAGTATTTT.

V usage is TRBV13 and J usage is TRBJ2-3; 8 bases match TRBD2. V lost 0 bases and J lost 5; bases outside the gene matches: 4. The germline gives CDR1 PRHDT, CDR2 FYEKMQ (reference sequence). This CDR3 spans 15 amino acids. The CDR3 region is CASSLGGTSEDTQYF. The CDR3 DNA reads TGTGCCAGCAGCTTAGGCGGGACTAGTGAAGATACGCAGTATTTT.

Points on this clone: An end of the junction does not agree with germline; a read error may underlie this. The chain links TRBV19 to TRBJ1-3, with 7 positions matching TRBD1. CDR1 is LNHDA, CDR2 SQIVND, per germline (reference sequence). The length of the CDR3 is 12 residues. The CDR3 protein is CASSISKDRQNF. CDR3 bases: TGTGCCAGTAGTATATCAAAGGACAGGCAAAATTTT.

The rearrangement joins TRBV6-1 to TRBJ2-5; D perhaps matches TRBD1 (7 bases). Trimming took 2 bases from V and 10 from J, leaving 32 bases between them. The CDR3 runs 19 residues. Per the germline V gene, CDR1 is MNHNS and CDR2 is SASEGT. CDR3 nucleotides: TGTGCCAGCAGTGAAATGTTGGGACAGAGGTCTTATAGGCGCGGGGTCCAGTACTTC. This encodes CASSEMLGQRSYRRGVQYF.

The V call is TRBV4-1, the J call TRBJ1-5, with 9 positions matching TRBD1. This CDR3 spans 14 amino acids. V lost 4 bases, J lost 7 bases, and 5 bases stayed unmatched. Germline-derived CDR1 and CDR2 are MGHRA and YSYEKL. The DNA for the CDR3 is TGCGCCAGCAGCCTTGGACAGGGGAGCCAGCCCCAGCATTTT. Translated: CASSLGQGSQPQHF.

The J gene is TRBJ2-1, the V gene TRBV6-4, with TRBD1 matching over 7 bases. The CDR3 contains 12 residues. Germline CDR1 and CDR2: MRHNA and SNTAGT. The junction had 1 base not matched to a gene; V was cut back by 8 bases and J by 3 bases. In DNA, the CDR3 is TGTGCCAGCGGGGACAGCTACAATGAGCAGTTCTTC. Its translation is CASGDSYNEQFF.

This sequence joins TRBV30 and TRBJ2-5; TRBD1 is a possible D gene (6 bases). This CDR3 comprises 13 residues. In germline, CDR1 is GTSNPN, CDR2 SVGIG (reference sequence). Trimming took 2 bases from V and 5 from J, leaving 12 bases between them. In DNA, the CDR3 is TGTGCCTGGAGTTGGGCAGGGGCCGAGACCCAGTACTTC. The encoded protein is CAWSWAGAETQYF.

This sequence joins TRBV29-1 and TRBJ1-1; unclear D gene. There are 12 residues in the CDR3. V lost 8 bases and J 3 bases, leaving 13 bases between the germline ends. CDR1 and CDR2 (germline): SQVTM, ANQGSEA. CDR3 loop: CSSSDMYTEAFF. The CDR3 bases are TGCAGCTCGAGTGACATGTACACTGAAGCTTTCTTT.

This chain links TRBV7-2 with TRBJ2-2, with TRBD2 identical over 14 bases. This CDR3 comprises 18 residues. Germline CDR1 reads SGHTA; CDR2 reads FQGNSA. The V segment lost 5 bases and the J segment 4 bases; nucleotides outside the gene matches: 9. CDR3 coding DNA: TGTGCCAGCAGCCCGAGACTAGCGGGGGGGCCAGGCACCGGGGAGCTGTTTTTT. This codes for CASSPRLAGGPGTGELFF.

The chain combines TRBV5-5 with TRBJ2-2; D is possibly TRBD2 (5 bases). Per the germline V gene, CDR1 is SGHKS and CDR2 is YYEKEE (reference sequence). V was clipped by 1 base and J by 7 bases, with 17 bases between them. The CDR3 totals 16 residues. Written as DNA, the CDR3 is TGTGCCAGCAGCTTGTGGACTGGAGGCCGGGGCGGGGAGCTGTTTTTT. Residues: CASSLWTGGRGGELFF.

This clone occurred once. This chain joins TRBV5-8 and TRBJ1-6; 10 bases align to TRBD1. J was trimmed by 10 bases and V by 4 bases; bases with no gene match: 11. The germline V gene has CDR1 SGHTS and CDR2 YDEGEE. The CDR3 loop spans 16 amino acids. The CDR3 region has the DNA TGTGCCAGCAGCGCCTCCGGGACAGGGGTTTTCTCACCCCTCCACTTT. Protein product: CASSASGTGVFSPLHF. Drawing the rest from reference TRBV5-8 and TRBJ1-6, the complete variable domain is EAGVTQSPTHLIKTRGQQATLRCSPISGHTSVYWYQQALGLGLQFLLWYDEGEERNRGNFPPRFSGRQFPNYSSELNVNALELEDSALYLCASSASGTGVFSPLHFGNGTRLTVT.

The chain employs TRBV7-9 and TRBJ2-7, with D perhaps TRBD1 (6 bases). The CDR3 totals 13 residues. V was clipped by 5 bases and J by 1 base, with 9 bases between them. Germline V lookup: CDR1 SEHNR, CDR2 FQNEAQ (reference sequence). The chain's CDR3 is CASSQTGSYEQYF. The CDR3 DNA is TGTGCCAGCAGCCAAACAGGGTCCTACGAGCAGTACTTC. Full variable domain (missing parts from reference TRBV7-9 and TRBJ2-7): DTGVSQNPRHKITKRGQNVTFRCDPISEHNRLYWYRQTLGQGPEFLTYFQNEAQLEKSRLLSDRFSAERPKGSFSTLEIQRTEQGDSAMYLCASSQTGSYEQYFGPGTRLTVT.

The CDR3 sequence: CASSPGGSGNSPLHF. The CDR3 bases are TGTGCCAGCAGCCCGGGAGGGTCTGGTAATTCACCCCTCCACTTT. This chain links TRBV3-1 (or the pseudogene TRBV3-2) with TRBJ1-6; D not certain. Between the trimmed V and J ends, which lost 4 bases and 6 bases, there was a span of 13 bases. The CDR3 runs to 15 residues. Germline-derived CDR1 and CDR2 are LGHDT and YNNKEL (reference sequence).